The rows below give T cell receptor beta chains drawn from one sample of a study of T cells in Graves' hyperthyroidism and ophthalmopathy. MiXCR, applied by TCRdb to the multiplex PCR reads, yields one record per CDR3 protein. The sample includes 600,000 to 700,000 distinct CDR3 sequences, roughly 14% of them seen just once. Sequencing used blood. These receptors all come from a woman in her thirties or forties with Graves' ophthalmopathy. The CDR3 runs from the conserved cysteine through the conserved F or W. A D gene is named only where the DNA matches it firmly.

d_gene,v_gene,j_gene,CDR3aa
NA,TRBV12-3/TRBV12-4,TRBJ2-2,CASSLVGAGTGELFF
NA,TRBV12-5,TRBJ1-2,CASLGQGGNGYTF
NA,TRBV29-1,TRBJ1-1,CSALDRLGDTEAFF
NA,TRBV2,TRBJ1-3,CASRHRLGGNSGNTIYF
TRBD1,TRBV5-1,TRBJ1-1,CASSFFGQGGTEAFF
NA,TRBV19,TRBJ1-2,CASSPMLGFRDYTF
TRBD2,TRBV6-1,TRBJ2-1,CASGGRERWDEQFF
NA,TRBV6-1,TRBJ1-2,CASSVDERGYTF
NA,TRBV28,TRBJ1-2,CASSLGRYPYYGYTF
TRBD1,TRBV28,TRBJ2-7,CASRYILGTAYEQYF
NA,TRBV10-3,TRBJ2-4,CAISESGGAKNIQYF
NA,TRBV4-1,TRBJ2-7,CASSQSRGRTQYF
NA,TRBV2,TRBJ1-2,CASSEASVYGYTF
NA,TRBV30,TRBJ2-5,CAGLGGGEETQYF
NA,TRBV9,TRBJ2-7,CASSVKVGDYEQYF
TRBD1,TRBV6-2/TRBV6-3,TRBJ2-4,CASKKLDRTAKNIQYF
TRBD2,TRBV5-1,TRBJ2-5,CASSPGTSGTHQETQYF
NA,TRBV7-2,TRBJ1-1,CASSLVGYATEAFF
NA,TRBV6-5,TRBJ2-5,CASIHRERETQYF
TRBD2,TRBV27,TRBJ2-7,CASSQKAAGDEQYF
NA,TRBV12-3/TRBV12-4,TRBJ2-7,CATTPGGTYEQYF
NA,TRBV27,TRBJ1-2,CASSLKTPTEGYGYTF
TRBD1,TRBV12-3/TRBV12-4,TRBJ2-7,CASSKASLGQGLEQYF
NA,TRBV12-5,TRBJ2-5,CASGLEQGTQYF
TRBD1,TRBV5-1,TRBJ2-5,CASSTGGGETQYF
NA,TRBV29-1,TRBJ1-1,CSVEVRGKETEAFF
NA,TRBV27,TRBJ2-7,CASSLRRAGEQYF
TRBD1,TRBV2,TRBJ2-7,CASSEPGTGGYEQYF
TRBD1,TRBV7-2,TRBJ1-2,CASSTDRDSYGYTF
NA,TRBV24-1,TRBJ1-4,CATSDPRRGRGEKLFF
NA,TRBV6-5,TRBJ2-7,CASSFRGRDYEQYF
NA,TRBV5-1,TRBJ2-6,CASSLEGPTGANVLTF
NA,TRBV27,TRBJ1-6,CASSKTAHSPLHF
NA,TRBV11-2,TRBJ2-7,CASSLAADGLGYEQYF
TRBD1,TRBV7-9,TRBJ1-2,CASSLGRGVGYTF
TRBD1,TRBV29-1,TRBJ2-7,CSVEVPYRGRYEQYF
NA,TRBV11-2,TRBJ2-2,CATGTLNTGELFF
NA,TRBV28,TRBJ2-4,CASSTPALAKNIQYF
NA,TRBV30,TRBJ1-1,CAWSGRVRGGTEAFF
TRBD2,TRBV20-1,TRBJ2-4,CSARSGEVKNIQYF
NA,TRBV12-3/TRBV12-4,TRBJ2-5,CASSQGSRKTQYF
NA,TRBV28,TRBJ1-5,CASSPGPQGGNQPQHF
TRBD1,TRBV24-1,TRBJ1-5,CATKTGEGQPQHF
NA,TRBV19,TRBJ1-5,CASSSTGISNQPQHF
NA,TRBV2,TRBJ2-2,CASSDSFSGELFF
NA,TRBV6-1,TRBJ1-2,CASSPTRTPANGYTF
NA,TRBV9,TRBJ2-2,CASSVEREGGELFF
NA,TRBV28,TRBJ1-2,CASSLEPGSLHAYTF
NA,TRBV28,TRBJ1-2,CASSAQEGYTF
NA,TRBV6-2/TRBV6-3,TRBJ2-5,CASTSGHLIQYF
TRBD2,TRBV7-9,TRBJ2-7,CASSKYERDGYEQYF
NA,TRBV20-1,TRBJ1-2,CSARADGSDYGYTF
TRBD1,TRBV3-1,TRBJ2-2,CASSQEGLRGTGGNTGELFF
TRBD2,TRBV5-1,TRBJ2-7,CASSSKDRAGNLYEQYF
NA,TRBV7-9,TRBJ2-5,CASSLGTFGGMETQYF